This T cell receptor (beta chain) was found in a study of shared clonotypes between healthy human individuals (dated by TCRdb to 2018 to 2021). Regarding the research as a whole: A couple of women and a few men aged 18 to 49 years were included in the cohort. To estimate repertoire size and how much clonotypes are shared between individuals, the study performed deep sequencing of blood TCR repertoires from a few healthy adults. Per donor, leukapheresis produced somewhere between about 0.94 and 9.5 billion PBMCs. For each donor, three plates each were used for CD4 naive and CD4 memory, two plates were used for CD8 naive, and one plate was used for CD8 memory. To increase sequencing depth and limit assay-specific biases, different laboratories used diverse techniques to prepare libraries and sequence TCR repertoires.

The donors were healthy, HIV-negative adults who had no recently reported acute infections or vaccinations. Every donor was a Caucasian adult living in Nashville, Tennessee, USA. CD4+ T cells were enriched by magnetic negative selection, after which naive cells were positively selected on CD45RA and the negative fraction was taken as the memory subset. Blood was obtained by leukapheresis, after which PBMCs were separated by Ficoll-Histopaque density gradient centrifugation and cryopreserved in liquid nitrogen vapor phase. Analytical flow cytometry was used to check the purity and quantity of each magnetically sorted T cell population. Genomic DNA was isolated from every sorted fraction and measured by UV absorbance on a Nanodrop 2000c. As regards this clone: Its cognate antigen has yet to be identified. No clone much larger than this one lies a single base away; base qualities are absent.

General study outcomes and caveats: Compared with non-shared clonotypes, the clonotypes found in all four sorted-subset donors had higher generation probabilities. Because the study included only a small number of donors, the genetic and exposure-history diversity represented was limited. Naive subsets generally had larger estimated clonotype richness than memory subsets did. Pairwise subsampling led to the expectation that sequencing depth would affect the degree of clonotype sharing among donors. Across a handful of donors, roughly 5.1% of naive CD4, roughly 3.5% of naive CD8, 2.3% of memory CD4, and 0.4% of memory CD8 clonotypes were shared. Only blood was sampled, and tissue TCR repertoires likely differ from those in blood. Incomplete sequencing was indicated by rarefaction of sorted-subset datasets, despite the large sequencing depth.

The CDR3 covers 14 residues, taking in both the cysteine and the phenylalanine. Left in the record is the CDR3 DNA by itself, 42 bases read in frame from the first base. Sequences LNHDA (CDR1) and SQIVND (CDR2) are obtained from the germline V gene (reference sequence). Relative to germline, V is missing 4 bases and J is missing 3 bases, with 5 bases of the junction outside any gene match. TCR CDR3 regions were amplified from genomic DNA by multiplex PCR using the deep immunoSEQ assay. For each cell subset, the extracted genomic DNA was distributed evenly across all wells of several immunoSEQ 96-well plates, and each plate served as one replicate. For sorted subsets, each replicate PCR was loaded with around 220 ng genomic DNA, equivalent to 30,000 or so T cell genomes. Purified libraries were measured with a Qubit 3.0 fluorometer, size-checked on a Bioanalyzer 2100, and measured again with the KAPA Library Quantification kit. Every immunoSEQ 96-well plate was sequenced on a dedicated single-read 150-cycle Illumina NextSeq 550 flow cell. The authors' pipeline ran thus. Because the immunoSEQ output held only junctional sequences and lacked quality scores, the filtering could not match the filtering applied to full-length reads. To assign V/J genes and CDR3, sequences were annotated against IMGT germline references using PyIR, a Python wrapper for IgBLAST v1.9. Any read was removed if the V/J assignment was weak (E-value above 1e-6), the CDR3 was missing, or the read contained stop codons, out-of-frame junctions, or ambiguous translated residues. V3J clonotypes were defined as sequences sharing an identical inferred V gene, J gene, and CDR3 amino acid sequence. The percentage overlap between two repertoires was calculated by dividing the number of shared unique clonotypes by the size of the smaller repertoire. Repertoire richness was assessed with RTK rarefaction, the Chao1 estimator, and Recon v2.1 estimates of unobserved clonotypes. Generation probabilities were computed with OLGA for all TCRbeta clonotypes obtained by the gDNA method from several donors. Not all clones reach the TCRdb copy of this immuneACCESS table, which keeps in-frame sequences only. Checked studies attribute under half of the gap to unresolved V genes and leave the rest unexplained. V and J calls and clone size are those listed in that table; D and trimming were worked out from the DNA. The sample table shows about 2.4 million clones, and more than 90% are seen once. Around 0.15% of the sample lies in the top ten.

The sample was naive CD4+ T cells sorted from blood. The cell subset or site label of this sample denotes: CD45RA+ positively selected. The sequence is built from TRBV19 and TRBJ2-7; 8 bases in the junction line up with TRBD2. The receptor comes from a man aged 18 to 29 in good health. The sequence in DNA is TGTGCCAGTAGTACTCCGGGAGGGGGCTACGAGCAGTACTTC. This sequence encodes CASSTPGGGYEQYF.